This T cell receptor (beta chain) originates from a study of cytomegalovirus exposure and HLA in healthy donors. Comment on this clone: Its antigen remains unidentified.

Broader study findings: Certain sequence variants were highly shared and formed a cluster, and this cluster was likely a sequencing artifact.

Amplification used 60 Vbeta primers and 13 Jbeta primers. TCRdb keeps only in-frame clones here, not all; method: immunoSEQ multiplex PCR. This sample carries 150,000 or so clones, around 72% of them seen once, and the ten largest clones take 7%. Trimming shortened V by 5 bases and J by 0 bases, and 13 bases separated the two germline ends. The CDR3 is made up of 15 amino acids. Germline values: CDR1 MNHNY, CDR2 SVGAGI (reference sequence). The source material was PBMCs. The chain links TRBV6-6 to TRBJ1-1; no definite D call. The sequence was obtained from a woman in her thirties or forties in good health and CMV-seropositive. In DNA, the CDR3 is TGTGCCAGCAGTCCGCGGGCAGTTCTGAACACTGAAGCTTTCTTT. Protein: CASSPRAVLNTEAFF.